The sequence of this T cell receptor (beta chain) was determined in a study of blood T cell repertoires in COVID-19. Overall study: Sites across the United States, Italy and Spain contributed samples from acute and convalescent COVID-19. Nucleic acid was either cDNA or gDNA, and it came from T cells, B-cell-depleted T cells, or PBMCs.

Germline values: CDR1 SGHNT, CDR2 YYREEE (reference sequence). V lost 2 bases, J lost 3 bases, and 8 bases stayed unmatched. CDR3 size: 15 residues. Per the original data handling: It was from reference gene primer amplification that nucleated cell counts were estimated. Sequencing used immunoSEQ multiplex PCR; TCRdb keeps in-frame clones, though not all of them. D and trimming come from the DNA, and the V and J calls and clone size come from that table. The profile shows about 260,000 clones, 88% of them singletons. This study enrolled people aged about 18 to 95 from roughly 24 US geographic areas. The chain uses TRBV5-4 and TRBJ2-7, with TRBD2 matching 7 bases. The origin of this receptor is a woman aged 40 to 49 with acute COVID-19. The sequenced sample consisted of PBMCs or T cells enriched from blood (not recorded which). The CDR3 region has the DNA TGTGCCAGCAGCTTCGATGCGGGAGAGGGCTACGAGCAGTACTTC. Translated, it gives CASSFDAGEGYEQYF.